This passage covers 12 T cell receptor beta chains from one sample sequenced in a study of cytomegalovirus exposure and HLA in healthy donors. The PCR contained 60 Vbeta and 13 Jbeta primers. Profiled with immunoSEQ multiplex PCR; TCRdb holds only in-frame clones, not every one. The sample consists of some 140,000 clones, roughly 78% of them appearing once. Sequenced material: PBMCs. The receptor set was obtained from a man in his forties in good health and CMV-seropositive.

The chain combines TRBV9 with TRBJ2-1; D call uncertain. Germline loops: CDR1 SGDLS, CDR2 YYNGEE. Trimming cost V 0 bases and J 2 bases, with 9 bases left between them. This CDR3 has 15 amino acids. The CDR3 DNA sequence: TGTGCCAGCAGCGTAGACTCGGCGGCCTACAATGAGCAGTTCTTC. Its protein product is CASSVDSAAYNEQFF.

This clone appeared a few times. The chain links TRBV7-9 to TRBJ1-1; 8 positions match TRBD1. V lost 5 bases to trimming and J lost 14 bases; unmatched junction nucleotides: 16. This CDR3 has 14 residues. The germline V gene encodes CDR1 SEHNR and CDR2 FQNEAQ (reference sequence). CDR3 sequence reads: CASSNRRQGPKVFF. CDR3 DNA: TGTGCCAGCAGCAACCGCCGACAGGGGCCTAAGGTGTTCTTT.

This clone was seen only a few times. The CDR3 is CASSSTVKPTYEQYF. CDR3 sequence (DNA): TGTGCCAGCAGTTCTACAGTAAAACCCACCTACGAGCAGTACTTC. The genes are TRBV27 and TRBJ2-5; D ambiguous. The J call may be mistaken, given a closer DNA end match to TRBJ2-7. The CDR3 extends over 15 amino acids. In germline, CDR1 is MNHEY, CDR2 SMNVEV (reference sequence).

This chain connects TRBV5-1 to TRBJ2-1, with D perhaps matching TRBD1 (5 bases). V dropped 2 bases and J dropped 7 bases, with 10 bases sitting between them. The CDR3 has 13 residues. The germline V gene has CDR1 SGHRS and CDR2 YFSETQ. DNA for the CDR3: TGCGCCAGCAGCTTCAGGGAAGAAAATGAGCAGTTCTTC. Translating it yields CASSFREENEQFF.

The rearrangement links TRBV5-6 to TRBJ2-5; TRBD1 aligns across 7 bases. Germline lookup yields CDR1 SGHDT and CDR2 YYEEEE. This CDR3 region has 15 residues. J gave up 1 base and V 3 bases, and 6 bases lay outside the gene matches. The CDR3 DNA sequence: TGTGCCAGCAGCTCAACCCACAGGGGCCAAGAGACCCAGTACTTC. Translated, it gives CASSSTHRGQETQYF.

The rearrangement links TRBV7-9 to TRBJ2-1, with TRBD2 matching over 10 bases. CDR1 SEHNR and CDR2 FQNEAQ come from the germline V gene (reference sequence). Trimming at V came to 5 bases and at J to 1 base, leaving 5 bases not matched to a gene. This CDR3 has 16 amino acids. CDR3 protein: CASSLQREGSYNEQFF. Written as DNA, the CDR3 is TGTGCCAGCAGCCTCCAGCGGGAGGGATCCTACAATGAGCAGTTCTTC.

This chain uses TRBV7-9 with TRBJ2-1; 8 nucleotides agree with TRBD2. The CDR3 has 12 residues. Trimming at V came to 5 bases and at J to 10 bases, leaving 4 bases not matched to a gene. Looked up from germline, CDR1 is SEHNR and CDR2 is FQNEAQ (reference sequence). The CDR3 DNA is TGTGCCAGCAGCGTCAGCGGGAGCGAGCAGTTCTTC. Protein: CASSVSGSEQFF. Full variable domain (remainder filled in from reference TRBV7-9 and TRBJ2-1): DTGVSQNPRHKITKRGQNVTFRCDPISEHNRLYWYRQTLGQGPEFLTYFQNEAQLEKSRLLSDRFSAERPKGSFSTLEIQRTEQGDSAMYLCASSVSGSEQFFGPGTRLTVL.

This chain links TRBV18 with TRBJ1-5; D might be TRBD1 (6 bases). From germline, CDR1 is KGHSH and CDR2 LQKENI. V lost 6 bases and J lost 5, with 14 bases in between. The CDR3 is made up of 14 amino acids. The DNA of the CDR3 is TGTGCCAGCTCGGCAGGGGAGGGGGATCAGCCCCAGCATTTT. Protein product: CASSAGEGDQPQHF.

The chain links TRBV7-3 to TRBJ2-3; maybe TRBD1 (5 bases). Trimming pared 2 bases from V and 6 bases from J, leaving 6 bases between. Germline V gene data show CDR1 as SGHTA and CDR2 as FQGTGA. This CDR3 has 12 residues. The CDR3 DNA is TGTGCCAGCAGCTTATACAGGGATACGCAGTATTTT. Encoded protein: CASSLYRDTQYF.

This sequence joins TRBV6-5 and TRBJ1-3; D ambiguous. CDR3 size: 16 residues. Trimming took 2 bases from V and 0 from J, leaving 11 bases between them. Germline V lookup: CDR1 MNHEY, CDR2 SVGAGI. CDR3 in amino acids: CASSYRSKSSGNTIYF. The CDR3 nucleotides read TGTGCCAGCAGTTACCGTTCTAAGAGCTCTGGAAACACCATATATTTT.

This clone was picked up one time. The chain couples TRBV4-1 to TRBJ2-7, with no clear D. V was shortened by 2 bases and J by 5 bases, with 16 bases between the two germline ends. CDR1 MGHRA and CDR2 YSYEKL come from the germline V gene. This CDR3 comprises 15 residues. CDR3 nucleotide sequence: TGCGCCAGCAGCCAAATCGACGGCGGAAGTAACGAGCAGTACTTC. Protein sequence: CASSQIDGGSNEQYF.

The V call is TRBV9, the J call TRBJ2-1; no firm D call. The germline gives CDR1 SGDLS, CDR2 YYNGEE. The CDR3 has 14 amino acids. With 0 bases removed from V and 9 bases from J, the gap between germline ends came to 13 bases. The CDR3 DNA follows: TGTGCCAGCAGCGTAGACGGGTATGGGTCTGAGCAGTTCTTC. It specifies CASSVDGYGSEQFF.